These 25 T cell receptor beta chains were sequenced from one sample in a study of T cell responses to AZD1222 COVID-19 vaccine (dated by TCRdb to about 2021). In the paper's terms, the time point label means: about 28 days (+/-7) after the second vaccine dose. Library construction relied on the immunoSEQ multiplex PCR assay. Sourced from immuneACCESS, this table was stored by TCRdb with only in-frame sequences that have V and J called. A share of the clones is absent; for the studies checked, an unresolved V gene accounts for under half, and the remainder has no known explanation. The sample has about 120,000 clones on record, around 83% of them singletons. Jointly, the top ten make up about 3% of the sample. The sample consisted of peripheral blood, taken 28 days after the second AZD1222 dose. All receptors come from an adult who received the AZD1222 COVID-19 vaccine.

The genes are TRBV7-2 and TRBJ1-2; unclear D gene. Trimming left V 1 base short and J 7 bases short, with 7 bases between. CDR1 is SGHTA and CDR2 is FQGNSA in the germline V gene. The CDR3 covers 12 residues. The CDR3 spells CASSLEALGYTF. Here the CDR3 DNA reads TGTGCCAGCAGCTTAGAGGCCCTTGGCTACACCTTC. The whole variable domain, filled in from reference TRBV7-2 and TRBJ1-2, reads GAGVSQSPSNKVTEKGKDVELRCDPISGHTALYWYRQSLGQGLEFLIYFQGNSAPDKSGLPSDRFSAERTGGSVSTLTIQRTQQEDSAVYLCASSLEALGYTFGSGTRLTVV.

The chain recombines TRBV27 with TRBJ1-2, with 7 bases identical to TRBD1. The CDR3 runs 15 residues. Losses at the gene ends were 6 bases for V and 2 bases for J; bases not matched to a gene: 9. Germline loops: CDR1 MNHEY, CDR2 SMNVEV (reference sequence). CDR3 loop: CASSPRDRVNYGYTF. CDR3 DNA sequence: TGTGCCAGCAGCCCCAGAGACAGGGTGAACTATGGCTACACCTTC.

This clone appeared a single time. The rearrangement uses TRBV4-1 and TRBJ1-2, with a possible D match to TRBD1 (6 bases). This CDR3 has 17 amino acids. V was trimmed by 3 bases and J by 6 bases, leaving 23 bases between them. Per germline, CDR1 MGHRA and CDR2 YSYEKL. The CDR3 nucleotides are TGCGCCAGCAGCCACTCACCACCTGACAGGCGGGCCCATGGCTACACCTTC. It codes for CASSHSPPDRRAHGYTF.

The rearrangement links TRBV11-3 to TRBJ2-4; D tentatively fits TRBD1 or TRBD2 (5 bases each). The V and J ends lost 1 base and 7 bases respectively, with 14 bases between them. Germline V CDR1 and CDR2: SGHNT, YENEEA. The CDR3 has 15 amino acids. The CDR3 DNA is TGTGCCAGCAGCTTAGGGACCGGGGCCCTGAACATTCAGTACTTC. Translating gives CASSLGTGALNIQYF.

The rearrangement uses TRBV5-5 and TRBJ1-1; D might be TRBD1 (5 bases). Trimming cost V 2 bases and J 5 bases, with 16 bases left between them. Germline V CDR1 and CDR2: SGHKS, YYEKEE (reference sequence). The CDR3 runs 15 residues. The CDR3 DNA reads as TGTGCCAGCAGCTTTAATTCACGAGACAGAACTGAAGCTTTCTTT. This sequence encodes CASSFNSRDRTEAFF.

The chain joins TRBV19 to TRBJ1-5; TRBD1 agrees at 7 bases. The V gene end was trimmed by 3 bases and the J gene end by 6 bases; junction bases not matched to a gene: 8. The CDR3 loop spans 15 amino acids. Germline V gene data show CDR1 as LNHDA and CDR2 as SQIVND (reference sequence). CDR3 bases: TGTGCCAGTAGTATCCAACAGGGGCCAGGTCAGCCCCAGCATTTT. Translating gives CASSIQQGPGQPQHF.

This clone has a single count. This chain links TRBV6-5 with TRBJ1-5; no firm D call. The CDR3 is made up of 15 amino acids. V shed 7 bases and J shed 0 bases, with 13 bases lying between them. From germline, CDR1 is MNHEY and CDR2 SVGAGI. For the CDR3, the DNA is TGTGCCAGCAAGACCCGGACGGCTAGCAATCAGCCCCAGCATTTT. Its protein is CASKTRTASNQPQHF.

The chain joins TRBV6-5 to TRBJ1-6; D possibly corresponds to TRBD1 (6 bases). This CDR3 contains 16 residues. Germline CDR1 reads MNHEY; CDR2 reads SVGAGI. V lost 0 bases and J lost 1, with 7 bases in between. CDR3 DNA sequence: TGTGCCAGCAGTTACTCAGGGGGATCCTATAATTCACCCCTCCACTTT. It yields the protein CASSYSGGSYNSPLHF.

The chain has TRBV6-5 and TRBJ1-4; 9 bases match TRBD1. Germline values: CDR1 MNHEY, CDR2 SVGAGI. The V gene end was trimmed by 2 bases and the J gene end by 8 bases; junction bases not matched to a gene: 9. The CDR3 has 16 amino acids. The CDR3 DNA follows: TGTGCCAGCAGTTACGCTTCAGGACAGGGGAGCGAAAAACTGTTTTTT. Translation: CASSYASGQGSEKLFF.

The chain is built from TRBV7-2 and TRBJ1-1; D remains ambiguous. The germline V gene encodes CDR1 SGHTA and CDR2 FQGNSA. The V and J ends lost 1 base and 1 base respectively, with 7 bases between them. This CDR3 has 14 amino acids. In DNA, the CDR3 is TGTGCCAGCAGCTTAGGACACGGGAACACTGAAGCTTTCTTT. Protein product: CASSLGHGNTEAFF.

V usage is TRBV5-1 and J usage is TRBJ2-7; a possible D gene is TRBD2 (6 bases). V was pared by 0 bases and J by 1 base, with 11 bases between. The germline CDR1 and CDR2 sequences are SGHRS and YFSETQ. The CDR3 loop spans 15 amino acids. This chain's CDR3 is CASSLGLGGSYEQYF. For the CDR3, the DNA is TGCGCCAGCAGCTTGGGTCTGGGGGGATCCTACGAGCAGTACTTC.

The chain is built from TRBV19 and TRBJ2-1; tentatively, D is TRBD1 (5 bases). Trimming left V 4 bases short and J 4 bases short, with 20 bases between. CDR1 and CDR2 from the germline V gene are LNHDA and SQIVND (reference sequence). The CDR3 sequence is 17 residues long. The CDR3 reads CASSNTLRQTAYNEQFF. CDR3 nucleotide sequence: TGTGCCAGTAGTAACACCTTACGACAGACCGCTTACAATGAGCAGTTCTTC.

The V gene is TRBV2, the J gene TRBJ1-6; possible D gene TRBD1, 5 bases. The germline gives CDR1 SNHLY, CDR2 FYNNEI. CDR3 size: 16 residues. The V and J ends lost 4 bases and 6 bases respectively, with 16 bases between them. The chain's CDR3 is CASSGGRTRINSPLHF. The CDR3 DNA reads TGTGCCAGCAGTGGGGGACGGACAAGGATTAATTCACCCCTCCACTTT. The full variable domain, in which reference TRBV2 and TRBJ1-6 provide the parts outside the CDR3, is EPEVTQTPSHQVTQMGQEVILRCVPISNHLYFYWYRQILGQKVEFLVSFYNNEISEKSEIFDDQFSVERPDGSNFTLKIRSTKLEDSAMYFCASSGGRTRINSPLHFGNGTRLTVT.

The genes are TRBV18 and TRBJ1-1, with TRBD1 identical over 9 bases. The CDR3 is made up of 17 amino acids. J was trimmed by 1 base and V by 2 bases; bases with no gene match: 8. CDR1 KGHSH and CDR2 LQKENI come from the germline V gene. As DNA, the CDR3 is TGTGCCAGCTCACCAGCGAAACAGGGGGCTTCGAACACTGAAGCTTTCTTT. This sequence encodes CASSPAKQGASNTEAFF.

V gene TRBV7-9 combines with J gene TRBJ1-1; possibly TRBD1 for D (5 bases). From germline, CDR1 is SEHNR and CDR2 FQNEAQ (reference sequence). This CDR3 region has 13 residues. V lost 4 bases, J lost 6 bases, and 12 bases lay in between. CDR3 nucleotide sequence: TGTGCCAGCAGCTCCCAATGGGGACCTGAAGCTTTCTTT. Translation gives CASSSQWGPEAFF.

The genes are TRBV12-3 or TRBV12-4 and TRBJ1-1; D call uncertain. The CDR3 sequence is 12 residues long. V dropped 5 bases and J dropped 4 bases, with 8 bases sitting between them. The CDR3: CASSTWGTEAFF. The DNA for the CDR3 is TGTGCCAGCAGTACGTGGGGCACTGAAGCTTTCTTT.

The rearrangement links TRBV6-2 or TRBV6-3 to TRBJ1-1; TRBD1 might be the D (6 bases). Trimming took 7 bases from V and 0 from J, leaving 12 bases between them. This CDR3 contains 14 residues. The germline CDR1 and CDR2 sequences are MNHEY and SVGEGT. Here the CDR3 reads CASNPTGMNTEAFF. The CDR3 DNA reads TGTGCCAGCAACCCGACAGGAATGAACACTGAAGCTTTCTTT.

The chain recombines TRBV6-5 with TRBJ2-7; D possibly matches TRBD1 or TRBD2 (5 bases each). The ends were cut back, 0 bases at V and 7 bases at J, with 13 bases in the middle. CDR3 length: 14 amino acids. Germline assignment: CDR1 MNHEY and CDR2 SVGAGI. DNA of the CDR3: TGTGCCAGCAGTTACTCGGGGACGGACGGGGAGCAGTACTTC. This translates into CASSYSGTDGEQYF.

The chain is built from TRBV3-1 (or the pseudogene TRBV3-2) and TRBJ2-7; 8 bases agree with TRBD2. The trim removed 7 bases at V and 3 bases at J, leaving 8 bases unmatched. The CDR3 is made up of 14 amino acids. Germline-derived CDR1 and CDR2 are LGHDT and YNNKEL (reference sequence). The CDR3 DNA reads as TGTGCCAGCACCCCGGGACTAGTTAACTACGAGCAGTACTTC. Translation gives CASTPGLVNYEQYF.

This clone was counted a few times. The chain joins TRBV11-2 to TRBJ1-4; D is ambiguous. V dropped 2 bases and J dropped 5 bases, with 15 bases sitting between them. Looked up from germline, CDR1 is SGHAT and CDR2 is FQNNGV. CDR3 length equals 16 residues. The CDR3 DNA reads as TGTGCCAGCAGCTTAACGAGTTTCGGGTTAAATGAAAAACTGTTTTTT. This sequence encodes CASSLTSFGLNEKLFF.

This clone was seen only once. The chain employs TRBV19 and TRBJ2-7; tentative D call: TRBD1 (5 bases). The CDR3 has 13 residues. V was shortened by 4 bases and J by 4 bases, with 11 bases between the two germline ends. Germline V gene sequence: CDR1 LNHDA, CDR2 SQIVND (reference sequence). Here the CDR3 reads CASSKLSGYEQYF. Here the CDR3 DNA reads TGTGCCAGTAGTAAACTCTCAGGGTACGAGCAGTACTTC.

The J gene is TRBJ2-7, the V gene TRBV6-2 or TRBV6-3; 7 bases are a match to TRBD1. This CDR3 contains 14 residues. CDR1 MNHEY and CDR2 SVGEGT come from the germline V gene. Unmatched junction bases numbered 4, after V lost 5 bases and J lost 0 bases. This CDR3 reads CASSGTASSYEQYF. In DNA, the CDR3 is TGTGCCAGCAGTGGGACAGCGAGCTCCTACGAGCAGTACTTC.

This chain uses TRBV4-1 with TRBJ2-1, with D maybe TRBD2 (5 bases). Germline V gives CDR1 MGHRA, CDR2 YSYEKL. CDR3 length equals 15 residues. The V end was cut by 2 bases, the J end by 2 bases, with 10 bases between. The CDR3 DNA is TGCGCCAGCAGCCAAATGGAGGCGGCCTACAATGAGCAGTTCTTC. Encoded protein: CASSQMEAAYNEQFF.

This chain connects TRBV6-5 to TRBJ2-7, with D unclear. Germline CDR1 reads MNHEY; CDR2 reads SVGAGI. With 7 bases removed from V and 3 bases from J, the gap between germline ends came to 10 bases. The CDR3 runs 12 residues. The CDR3 region is CASTKGDYEQYF. DNA of the CDR3: TGTGCCAGCACTAAGGGTGACTACGAGCAGTACTTC.

V usage is TRBV29-1 and J usage is TRBJ1-2; D unresolved. The CDR3 consists of 11 residues. The germline V gene encodes CDR1 SQVTM and CDR2 ANQGSEA. V was pared by 7 bases and J by 1 base, with 7 bases between. The CDR3 here is CSGSLNYGYTF. DNA for the CDR3: TGCAGCGGTTCCCTTAACTATGGCTACACCTTC.